This record concerns one T cell receptor beta chain sequence. The antigen remains unidentified. Per the germline V gene, CDR1 is MNHEY and CDR2 is SMNVEV (reference sequence). The CDR3 extends over 14 amino acids. The junction had 6 bases not matched to a gene; V was cut back by 6 bases and J by 7 bases. This sample is drawn from a study of CD4+ T cells in melanoma. Points from the study as a whole: In melanoma, neoantigen-specific CD4+ T cells reportedly differed in differentiation state.

TCRdb's table, derived via immunoSEQ multiplex PCR, lists solely in-frame clones and lacks some. The sample lists some 150,000 clones, 85% to 95% seen once, with 1.5% to 1.7% in the top ten. The origin of this receptor is a human donor with melanoma. The chain recombines TRBV27 with TRBJ2-2, with 9 positions matching TRBD2. DNA for the CDR3: TGTGCCAGCAGCCCGGGACTAGCCATCGGGGAGCTGTTTTTT. Its translation is CASSPGLAIGELFF.